A selection of T cell receptor beta chains follows, all from one sample in a study of early stage breast cancer tumors. Profiling relied on immunoSEQ multiplex PCR, and the TCRdb table lists in-frame clones only, not all of them. This table has some 36,000 clones, 65% to 75% appearing once. The material sequenced was blood. All receptors come from a person in their sixties or seventies with breast cancer. Both conserved end residues are part of each CDR3. The D gene is left open where the match is weak. Expanded clones get a size class; other rows say once, few or many, or leave the size out.

D: TRBD2
size: -
V: TRBV11-3
J: TRBJ2-2
DNA: TGTGCCAGCAGCTTAGGCCCCCCGGGACTAGCGGGAGGTCACACCGGGGAGCTGTTTTTT
CDR3: CASSLGPPGLAGGHTGELFF

D: TRBD2
size: -
V: TRBV25-1
J: TRBJ2-7
DNA: TGTGCCAGCAGCCCGGCTAGCGGCCCAAGCGGGGGCTACGAGCAGTACTTC
CDR3: CASSPASGPSGGYEQYF

D: -
size: few
V: TRBV2
J: TRBJ1-1
DNA: TGTGCCAGCAGCGGAATGGACGGGGAAGCTTTCTTT
CDR3: CASSGMDGEAFF

D: TRBD2
size: -
V: TRBV5-1
J: TRBJ2-3
DNA: TGCGCCAGCAGCTTGGAGGGGTTGGGCGGGGGACTAACAGATACGCAGTATTTT
CDR3: CASSLEGLGGGLTDTQYF

D: -
size: -
V: TRBV5-5
J: TRBJ1-2
DNA: TGTGCCAGCAGCTTGGTGGTTTGGGGGGATGGCTACACCTTC
CDR3: CASSLVVWGDGYTF

D: -
size: -
V: TRBV4-1
J: TRBJ2-4
DNA: TGCGCCAGCAGCCAAGACGGGATTAACTCCATCAAAAACATTCAGTACTTC
CDR3: CASSQDGINSIKNIQYF

D: TRBD1
size: few
V: TRBV2
J: TRBJ2-1
DNA: TGTGCCAGACAAACGGGACAGGGCGACAATGAGCAGTTCTTC
CDR3: CARQTGQGDNEQFF

D: -
size: -
V: TRBV7-2
J: TRBJ2-1
DNA: TGTGCCAGCAGTCAGAAAGGGACCTACAATGAGCAGTTCTTC
CDR3: CASSQKGTYNEQFF

D: TRBD1
size: -
V: TRBV7-6
J: TRBJ1-4
DNA: TGTGCCAGCAGCTCAGGGGGTAGTGATGAAAAACTGTTTTTT
CDR3: CASSSGGSDEKLFF

D: TRBD2
size: -
V: TRBV7-8
J: TRBJ2-7
DNA: TGTGCCAGCAGCTCAGAACGGACTAGCAGCTCCTACGAGCAGTACTTC
CDR3: CASSSERTSSSYEQYF

D: -
size: -
V: TRBV19
J: TRBJ1-2
DNA: TGTGCCAGTAGTATTTCGTTAGGCAGAAATCGAGGAGATGGCTACACCTTC
CDR3: CASSISLGRNRGDGYTF

D: -
size: -
V: TRBV19
J: TRBJ1-2
DNA: TGTGCCAGTAGTATAGAACGATCCGGAGGAGGTTATACCTTC
CDR3: CASSIERSGGGYTF

D: -
size: -
V: TRBV19
J: TRBJ2-3
DNA: TGTGCCAGTCGCTGGGGCCCCTCGTCCGCAGATACGCAGTATTTT
CDR3: CASRWGPSSADTQYF

D: -
size: -
V: TRBV7-9
J: TRBJ2-3
DNA: TGTGCCAGCAGAACAGGGTACACAGATACGCAGTATTTT
CDR3: CASRTGYTDTQYF

D: -
size: -
V: TRBV9
J: TRBJ2-5
DNA: TGTGCCAGCACCCGATGGGGAGAGTCCCAAGAGACCCAGTACTTC
CDR3: CASTRWGESQETQYF

D: TRBD1
size: -
V: TRBV5-6
J: TRBJ2-5
DNA: TGTGCCAGCAGCTTTCCAGGGGGAGCGGTAGAGACCCAGTACTTC
CDR3: CASSFPGGAVETQYF

D: TRBD1
size: -
V: TRBV11-3
J: TRBJ2-1
DNA: TGTGCCAGCAGCTTAGTTGGGACAGGGGGAAATGAGCAGTTCTTC
CDR3: CASSLVGTGGNEQFF

D: TRBD1
size: -
V: TRBV4-1
J: TRBJ1-1
DNA: TGCGCCAGCAGCCAAGATGGGACAGACTTTATGAACACTGAAGCTTTCTTT
CDR3: CASSQDGTDFMNTEAFF

D: -
size: -
V: TRBV6-1
J: TRBJ1-1
DNA: TGTGCCAGCAGGAAACAGTTGGGGGATAACACTGAAGCTTTCTTT
CDR3: CASRKQLGDNTEAFF

D: TRBD2
size: once
V: TRBV5-1
J: TRBJ2-2
DNA: TGCGCCAGCAGCCCCGGGACTAGCGGGAGAGTTGACACCGGGGAGCTGTTTTTT
CDR3: CASSPGTSGRVDTGELFF

D: TRBD1
size: -
V: TRBV19
J: TRBJ2-7
DNA: TGTGCCAGTAGTCCAGCCGGGACAGGGGCCTACGAGCAGTACTTC
CDR3: CASSPAGTGAYEQYF

D: TRBD2
size: -
V: TRBV2
J: TRBJ2-1
DNA: TGTGCCAGCACGCGCCTAGCGGGAGGATTGAATGAGCAGTTCTTC
CDR3: CASTRLAGGLNEQFF

D: -
size: -
V: TRBV5-1
J: TRBJ2-2
DNA: TGCGCCAGCAGCTTGGACGCCTTTTCAGCCGGGGAGCTGTTTTTT
CDR3: CASSLDAFSAGELFF

D: -
size: -
V: TRBV25-1
J: TRBJ1-5
DNA: TGTGCCAGCAGTGAATCGGGACGGACTAGCAATCAGCCCCAGCATTTT
CDR3: CASSESGRTSNQPQHF

D: -
size: -
V: TRBV28
J: TRBJ2-7
DNA: TGTGCCAGCGGAGCGCGGGGCTTCGCCGAGCAGTACTTC
CDR3: CASGARGFAEQYF

D: TRBD1
size: -
V: TRBV5-4
J: TRBJ2-1
DNA: TGTGCCAGCAGCTTAAGACAGGGGATCGATGAGCAGTTCTTC
CDR3: CASSLRQGIDEQFF

D: TRBD1
size: -
V: TRBV5-1
J: TRBJ2-7
DNA: TGCGCCAGCAGCACGGGACAGGGGCTCCACGAGCAGTACTTC
CDR3: CASSTGQGLHEQYF

D: TRBD1
size: -
V: TRBV6-1
J: TRBJ1-2
DNA: TGTGCCAGCAGTGGGGTCAGGGGGCAGAACTATGGCTACACCTTC
CDR3: CASSGVRGQNYGYTF

D: TRBD1
size: -
V: TRBV18
J: TRBJ2-7
DNA: TGTGCCAGCTCCTCGGGACAGTCAGGGCAGTACTTC
CDR3: CASSSGQSGQYF